These 5 T cell receptor beta chains share one sample of origin, sequenced in a study of glioma-infiltrating T cells. Using RNA template, CDR3s of TCR alpha and beta were amplified with iRepertoire arm-PCR. Via MiXCR, TCRdb re-called the multiplex PCR reads, giving one row per CDR3 protein. The data contain a few hundred thousand distinct CDR3 sequences, more than 35% of them singletons. The source material was glioma tissue, nonneoplastic brain tissue, or PBMCs (not recorded which). The receptors come from a human donor with low-grade glioma or glioblastoma, undergoing nonglioma brain surgery, or in good health (not recorded which).

The table lists this clonotype with many counts. This chain links TRBV20-1 with TRBJ1-1; D is ambiguous. From germline, CDR1 is DFQATT and CDR2 SNEGSKA (reference sequence). The CDR3 length is 11 residues. V lost 6 bases and J 7 bases, leaving 12 bases between the germline ends. CDR3 amino acids: CSAYRTGEAFF. CDR3 sequence (DNA): TGCAGTGCGTATCGGACTGGTGAAGCTTTCTTT.

The rearrangement joins TRBV2 to TRBJ2-3, with D possibly TRBD2 on 5 matching bases. V lost 6 bases, J lost 2 bases, and 18 bases lay in between. This CDR3 region has 16 residues. Per germline, CDR1 SNHLY and CDR2 FYNNEI. Written as DNA, the CDR3 is TGTGCCAGCAGCCTGAGGACTGGCCCTCTCACAGATACGCAGTATTTT. It specifies CASSLRTGPLTDTQYF.

Comments on this clonotype: This sequence may be a read error, since a much larger clone differs from it by one base. The J gene is TRBJ2-7, the V gene TRBV25-1; 8 positions match TRBD1. The germline gives CDR1 MGHDK, CDR2 SYGVNS. V was pared by 6 bases and J by 7 bases, with 8 bases of the junction left unmatched. There are 13 residues in the CDR3. The CDR3 here is CASRRQGYNEQYF. The CDR3 nucleotides are TGTGCCAGCAGACGACAGGGGTACAATGAGCAGTACTTC.

The table lists this clonotype with a few counts. The chain links TRBV19 to TRBJ2-7; 7 nucleotides match TRBD2. CDR1 and CDR2 from the germline V gene are LNHDA and SQIVND (reference sequence). Trimming cost V 8 bases and J 6 bases; bases outside gene matches: 10. The CDR3 contains 13 residues. The chain's CDR3 is CASRREDRREQYF. CDR3 coding DNA: TGTGCCAGTCGACGGGAGGATCGTCGCGAGCAGTACTTC.

This clonotype was counted many times. V is TRBV20-1 and J is TRBJ1-1; D uncertain. The CDR3 has 15 residues. Germline values: CDR1 DFQATT, CDR2 SNEGSKA (reference sequence). V was clipped by 3 bases and J by 0 bases, with 14 bases between them. The CDR3 DNA sequence: TGCAGTGCTAGTCAGTCAGGTCGGTTGAACACTGAAGCTTTCTTT. Translation gives CSASQSGRLNTEAFF.